This TCR beta chain was recovered during a study of STAT5B mutations in CD4+ large granular lymphocyte leukemia. Overall study context: Among healthy controls, a particular HLA allele went with more CDR3 'QG' motifs.

CDR1 is ENHRY and CDR2 is SYGVKD in the germline V gene. The CDR3 length is 18 residues. Trimming shortened V by 0 bases and J by 3 bases, and 17 bases separated the two germline ends. The assay was immunoSEQ multiplex PCR, and TCRdb's table has in-frame clones only and misses some. Among 30,000 to 40,000 clones, 70% to 90% were seen once, and the ten largest hold roughly 3.2%. This chain uses TRBV10-3 with TRBJ2-2; D might be TRBD1 or TRBD2, each matching 6 bases. Sequenced material: CD4+ T cells from blood buffy coats. This sequence was found in a human donor in good health. The CDR3 sequence: CAISESARGTPDTGELFF. The CDR3 DNA reads TGTGCCATCAGTGAGTCGGCTCGCGGGACACCAGACACCGGGGAGCTGTTTTTT.